This T cell receptor (beta chain) was documented in a study of response to subunit inactivated influenza vaccine. Whole-study results and caveats: There was a suggestion from the authors that each seasonal influenza vaccination recruits few new T cells.

This clonotype was picked up a small number of times. The target antigen is unknown. TCRdb fed the RT-PCR reads into MiXCR, producing one record per CDR3 protein. Found here are 860,000 or so distinct CDR3 sequences, about 20% of them singletons; the top ten hold about 9.4%. The germline V gene has CDR1 KGHSH and CDR2 LQKENI. V was clipped by 1 base and J by 6 bases, with 10 bases between them. CDR3 length: 13 amino acids. Sample: PBMCs from blood, taken 5 days after vaccination. The chain joins TRBV18 to TRBJ2-7; no firm D call. The TCR was taken from a man in his fifties who received an inactivated influenza vaccine. As DNA, the CDR3 is TGTGCCAGCTCACCACAGGGTGGATTCGAGCAGTACTTC. Translation gives CASSPQGGFEQYF.